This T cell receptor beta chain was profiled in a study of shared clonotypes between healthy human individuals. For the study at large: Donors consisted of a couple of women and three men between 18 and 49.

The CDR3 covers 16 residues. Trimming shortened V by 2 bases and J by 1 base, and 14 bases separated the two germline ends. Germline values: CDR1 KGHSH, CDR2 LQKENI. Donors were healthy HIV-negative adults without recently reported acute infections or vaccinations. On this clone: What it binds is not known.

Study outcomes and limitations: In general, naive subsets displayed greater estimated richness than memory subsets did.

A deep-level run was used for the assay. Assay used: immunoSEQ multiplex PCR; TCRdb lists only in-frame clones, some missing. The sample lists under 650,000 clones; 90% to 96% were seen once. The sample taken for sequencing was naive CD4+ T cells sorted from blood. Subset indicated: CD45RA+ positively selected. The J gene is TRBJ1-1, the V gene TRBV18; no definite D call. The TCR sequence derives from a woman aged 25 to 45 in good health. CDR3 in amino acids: CASSPYGFGTNTEAFF. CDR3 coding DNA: TGTGCCAGCTCACCATACGGGTTCGGTACGAACACTGAAGCTTTCTTT.